A single sample gave rise to the 30 T cell receptor beta chains below, sequenced in a study of Graves' ophthalmopathy and Graves' hyperthyroidism. Amplification of TCR beta CDR3 regions used RNA transcripts. Following a first-round RT-PCR that used HTBI primers, a second-round multiplex PCR was carried out. MiXCR was run by TCRdb on the multiplex PCR reads, yielding one entry per CDR3 protein. The sample holds over a million distinct CDR3 sequences, around a third seen once. The sequenced sample consisted of peripheral blood or thyroid tissue (not recorded which). The source is an adult man with Graves' hyperthyroidism.

The chain joins TRBV15 to TRBJ1-2; D unclear. Per the germline V gene, CDR1 is LNHNV and CDR2 is YYDKDF (reference sequence). CDR3 size: 14 residues. The V and J ends lost 3 bases and 4 bases respectively, with 12 bases between them. CDR3 DNA sequence: TGTGCCACCAGCAGTTTGGAAGGGTTCTATGGCTACACCTTC. It translates to CATSSLEGFYGYTF.

This clonotype was found many times. V gene TRBV19 combines with J gene TRBJ2-7; the match to TRBD2 covers 13 bases. CDR3 length: 17 amino acids. V was pared by 9 bases and J by 4 bases, with 15 bases of the junction left unmatched. The germline V gene encodes CDR1 LNHDA and CDR2 SQIVND (reference sequence). The CDR3 loop is CASQFGHGTSGTYEQYF. Here the CDR3 DNA reads TGTGCCAGCCAATTCGGACACGGGACTAGCGGGACTTACGAGCAGTACTTC.

Of note for this clonotype: A much larger clone lies a single base off, so this may be a read error. V is TRBV7-9 and J is TRBJ1-2; possible D gene TRBD1, 5 bases. Germline values: CDR1 SEHNR, CDR2 FQNEAQ (reference sequence). CDR3 length equals 15 residues. DNA for the CDR3: TGCGCCAGCAGCCAAGAGCGGGGCAGGCCCTATGGCCACACCTTC. Translation gives CASSQERGRPYGHTF.

V usage is TRBV12-5 and J usage is TRBJ2-5, with 8 nucleotides matching TRBD1. CDR3 length equals 16 residues. Germline V gene data show CDR1 as LGHNT and CDR2 as FRNRAP. The chain's CDR3 is CASSLAGQGRDQPQYF. As DNA, the CDR3 is TGTGCCAGCAGTTTAGCAGGACAGGGAAGGGATCAGCCCCAGTACTTC.

The gene calls are TRBV14 and TRBJ1-4; no clear D. Germline V gives CDR1 SGHDN, CDR2 FVKESK. The V end was cut by 0 bases, the J end by 7 bases, with 15 bases between. The CDR3 covers 16 residues. The CDR3 nucleotides read TGTGCCAGCAGCCAAGAAGCCGGAGGGTTGGGTGAAAAACTGTTTTTT. Translated, it gives CASSQEAGGLGEKLFF.

This clonotype was observed many times. This chain joins TRBV11-2 and TRBJ2-2; no clear D gene. The CDR3 totals 13 residues. V was clipped by 11 bases and J by 4 bases, with 14 bases between them. CDR1 is SGHAT and CDR2 is FQNNGV in the germline V gene. The chain's CDR3 is CAYAHRVTGELFF. The CDR3 DNA follows: TGTGCCTACGCACATCGGGTCACCGGGGAGCTGTTTTTT.

This clonotype was found many times. The chain carries TRBV29-1 and TRBJ2-7, with 7 positions matching TRBD1. The CDR3 has 14 residues. Germline V lookup: CDR1 SQVTM, CDR2 ANQGSEA. The J segment lost 6 bases and the V segment lost 7 bases, leaving 15 bases of the junction unmatched. CDR3 residues: CSAATLQGTGEQYF. DNA of the CDR3: TGCAGCGCGGCCACACTACAGGGGACGGGCGAGCAGTACTTC.

The genes are TRBV29-1 and TRBJ1-3, with D possibly being TRBD1 (5 bases). V was cut by 3 bases and J by 3 bases, with 12 bases left in between. The germline V gene has CDR1 SQVTM and CDR2 ANQGSEA. This CDR3 has 14 amino acids. CDR3 nucleotides: TGCAGCGTTGATGGCAGGGAAGGTGGAAACACCATATATTTT. This translates into CSVDGREGGNTIYF. Variable domain in full (rest from reference TRBV29-1 and TRBJ1-3): SAVISQKPSRDICQRGTSLTIQCQVDSQVTMMFWYRQQPGQSLTLIATANQGSEATYESGFVIDKFPISRPNLTFSTLTVSNMSPEDSSIYLCSVDGREGGNTIYFGEGSWLTVV.

The chain is built from TRBV10-3 and TRBJ2-7, with TRBD2 matching over 10 bases. The CDR3 covers 14 residues. Germline V gives CDR1 ENHRY, CDR2 SYGVKD. With V trimmed by 6 bases and J by 0 bases, 2 bases remained unmatched. CDR3 DNA: TGTGCCATCAGAGCGGGAGGGTACTCCTACGAGCAGTACTTC. Residues: CAIRAGGYSYEQYF.

V usage is TRBV29-1 and J usage is TRBJ2-7; maybe TRBD1 (6 bases). The DNA end favors TRBJ2-1, so the J call may be wrong. This CDR3 spans 14 amino acids. Germline V gives CDR1 SQVTM, CDR2 ANQGSEA. In DNA, the CDR3 is TGCAGCGTTGAAGATCAGGGGCAGGACGATGAGCAGTTCTTC. Its translation: CSVEDQGQDDEQFF.

The sample holds many counts of this clonotype. This chain links TRBV4-3 with TRBJ2-7, with 10 bases lining up with TRBD2. With V trimmed by 1 base and J by 4 bases, 4 bases remained unmatched. CDR1 LGHNA and CDR2 YSLEER come from the germline V gene. The CDR3 loop spans 15 amino acids. This chain's CDR3 is CASSQAASGSYEQYF. DNA of the CDR3: TGCGCCAGCAGCCAAGCGGCTAGCGGGAGTTACGAGCAGTACTTC.

This clonotype was picked up many times. The rearrangement uses TRBV5-1 and TRBJ1-1; TRBD1 agrees at 10 bases. The CDR3 consists of 14 residues. Losses at the gene ends were 7 bases for V and 3 bases for J; bases not matched to a gene: 6. From germline, CDR1 is SGHRS and CDR2 YFSETQ. The CDR3 DNA reads TGCGCCAGCGATCCCGGGACAGGGGACACTGAAGCTTTCTTT. It encodes CASDPGTGDTEAFF. The full variable domain, with the rest looked up from reference TRBV5-1 and TRBJ1-1, is KAGVTQTPRYLIKTRGQQVTLSCSPISGHRSVSWYQQTPGQGLQFLFEYFSETQRNKGNFPGRFSGRQFSNSRSEMNVSTLELGDSALYLCASDPGTGDTEAFFGQGTRLTVV.

This chain links TRBV20-1 with TRBJ2-2, with 7 nucleotides matching TRBD1. Germline CDR1 DFQATT, CDR2 SNEGSKA (reference sequence). The CDR3 is 18 residues long. Unmatched junction bases numbered 11, after V lost 1 base and J lost 0 bases. The CDR3 reads CSARAYRDSKPNTGELFF. The CDR3, as DNA: TGCAGTGCTAGAGCGTACCGGGACAGTAAACCGAACACCGGGGAGCTGTTTTTT.

Regarding this clonotype: A single base separates this from a much larger clone, so it may be a read error. This chain links TRBV7-2 with TRBJ1-2; possible D gene TRBD1, 5 bases. From germline, CDR1 is SGHTA and CDR2 FQGNSA. CDR3 size: 14 residues. Between the trimmed V and J ends, which lost 8 bases and 7 bases, there was a span of 20 bases. CDR3 DNA: TGTGCCAGCGGCCCCTCCCCCAGGGAAGTTGGCTACACCTTC. This gives the protein CASGPSPREVGYTF.

This clonotype has a handful of counts. The V call is TRBV6-5, the J call TRBJ1-6; D might be TRBD1 (6 bases). In germline, CDR1 is MNHEY, CDR2 SVGAGI. The CDR3 has 14 amino acids. Trimming took 2 bases from V and 9 from J, leaving 11 bases between them. CDR3 sequence reads: CASSYPGGSSPLHF. CDR3 nucleotide sequence: TGTGCCAGCAGTTACCCGGGGGGCTCTTCACCCCTCCACTTT.

This clonotype came up many times. J is TRBJ2-6 and V is TRBV9, with 9 bases lining up with TRBD2. The CDR3 sequence is 18 residues long. Germline assignment: CDR1 SGDLS and CDR2 YYNGEE. V shed 0 bases and J 0 bases; nucleotides not matched to a gene: 4. CDR3 amino acids: CASSVVSGGDSGANVLTF. CDR3 bases: TGTGCCAGCAGCGTAGTTAGCGGGGGAGACTCTGGGGCCAACGTCCTGACTTTC. Combining the CDR3 with reference TRBV9 and TRBJ2-6 gives the whole variable domain DSGVTQTPKHLITATGQRVTLRCSPRSGDLSVYWYQQSLDQGLQFLIQYYNGEERAKGNILERFSAQQFPDLHSELNLSSLELGDSALYFCASSVVSGGDSGANVLTFGAGSRLTVL.

On this clonotype: A read error may produce the germline difference seen at one junction end. This chain links TRBV10-3 with TRBJ1-3, with D unclear. The germline gives CDR1 ENHRY, CDR2 SYGVKD. The CDR3 consists of 17 residues. The CDR3, as DNA: TGTGCCAGCAGTTCGGCCGGACTCAGCAGTGCCCGGAACACCATATATTTT. Translation: CASSSAGLSSARNTIYF.

This chain connects TRBV10-3 to TRBJ2-7; D unclear. The length of the CDR3 is 10 residues. V was pared by 7 bases and J by 5 bases, with 6 bases between. CDR1 and CDR2 from the germline V gene are ENHRY and SYGVKD. The CDR3 region is CAIMGNEQYF. Written as DNA, the CDR3 is TGTGCCATCATGGGGAACGAGCAGTACTTC.

In this sample, this clonotype turned up once. This may be a read error: a much more frequent sequence differs by one nucleotide. The chain employs TRBV24-1 and TRBJ2-7; 8 positions agree with TRBD1. This CDR3 has 16 amino acids. V was pared by 6 bases and J by 1 base, with 10 bases of the junction left unmatched. CDR1 and CDR2 (germline): KGHDR, SFDVKD. This chain's CDR3 is CATSLKGGQESYEQYF. As DNA, the CDR3 is TGTGCCACCAGTCTCAAAGGGGGACAGGAATCCTACGAGCAGTACTTC.

The chain joins TRBV10-3 to TRBJ2-2; possible D gene TRBD2, 7 bases. V dropped 10 bases and J dropped 7 bases, with 19 bases sitting between them. CDR1 and CDR2 from the germline V gene are ENHRY and SYGVKD. The CDR3 consists of 14 residues. This CDR3 reads CASKAGALVGELFF. The CDR3 nucleotides are TGTGCCAGCAAGGCGGGGGCTCTGGTCGGGGAGCTGTTTTTT.

The J gene is TRBJ1-1, the V gene TRBV7-9; TRBD1 is a possible D gene (5 bases). Germline CDR1 reads SEHNR; CDR2 reads FQNEAQ (reference sequence). The CDR3 is 16 amino acids. Trimming took off 1 base at V and 3 bases at J, with 15 bases between the two ends. The CDR3 loop reads CASSLGLRAGDTEAFF. CDR3 bases: TGTGCCAGCAGCTTAGGTTTGAGGGCGGGGGACACTGAAGCTTTCTTT.

Concerning this clonotype itself: A single base separates this from a much larger clone, so it may be a read error. CDR3 loop: CNALLAGGAQETQYF. CDR3 coding DNA: TGCAATGCTCTCTTAGCGGGGGGAGCCCAAGAGACCCAGTACTTC. The chain links TRBV20-1 to TRBJ2-5; 10 nucleotides match TRBD2. The CDR3 totals 15 residues. Per germline, CDR1 DFQATT and CDR2 SNEGSKA (reference sequence).

This clonotype was seen repeatedly, ten times or more. The CDR3 coding sequence is TGCAGTGCTAGAGATCCCCAGGGGATTAAAGGCTACACCTTC. Translated: CSARDPQGIKGYTF. This sequence joins TRBV20-1 and TRBJ1-2; D possibly corresponds to TRBD1 (6 bases). V lost 0 bases, J lost 8 bases, and 16 bases lay in between. Germline V gene lookup returns CDR1 DFQATT and CDR2 SNEGSKA (reference sequence). The CDR3 is 14 amino acids.

Many counts were recorded for this clonotype. The V and J genes are TRBV19 and TRBJ1-5, with D unresolved. V lost 1 base to trimming and J lost 7 bases, with 14 bases between them. Germline lookup yields CDR1 LNHDA and CDR2 SQIVND (reference sequence). This CDR3 region has 15 residues. CDR3 protein: CASSIGIRRGQPQHF. The CDR3 bases are TGTGCCAGTAGTATAGGGATTCGTCGCGGGCAGCCCCAGCATTTT.

This clonotype has just one count. This chain connects TRBV7-8 to TRBJ1-4; the D gene is possibly TRBD1 (6 bases). The CDR3 extends over 16 amino acids. The germline V gene encodes CDR1 SGHVS and CDR2 FQNEAQ. The V gene lost 4 bases and the J gene lost 7 bases, with 19 bases spanning the gap. CDR3 DNA: TGTGCCAGCAGCTCCCTTCCGACAGGAGGGTTTGAAAAACTGTTTTTT. Translating gives CASSSLPTGGFEKLFF.

This clonotype was picked up a small number of times. The chain uses TRBV3-1 and TRBJ1-3; D unresolved. V lost 2 bases, J lost 3 bases, and 14 bases lay in between. The CDR3 is 16 residues long. Germline CDR1 and CDR2: LGHDT and YNNKEL (reference sequence). The CDR3 bases are TGTGCCAGCAGCCAATACCCGCCAGGCAGTGGAAACACCATATATTTT. Amino acids: CASSQYPPGSGNTIYF.

As for this clonotype: A read error may account for a junction end that differs from germline. V and J are TRBV20-1 and TRBJ1-2; D remains unclear. Germline loops: CDR1 DFQATT, CDR2 SNEGSKA (reference sequence). CDR3 length: 16 amino acids. The CDR3: CSAREATATLNYAYTF. The CDR3 bases are TGCAGTGCTAGAGAGGCGACGGCAACCCTTAACTATGCCTACACCTTC.

This clonotype was observed at least ten times. This chain joins TRBV29-1 and TRBJ2-6; D gene uncertain. This CDR3 region has 12 residues. The V end lost 1 base, the J end lost 3 bases, and 1 base lay between the germline ends. Germline CDR1 reads SQVTM; CDR2 reads ANQGSEA. CDR3 protein: CSVEVGANVLTF. CDR3 sequence (DNA): TGCAGCGTTGAAGTTGGGGCCAACGTCCTGACTTTC.

About this clonotype itself: A clone one base away is much larger, so this may be a read error. The chain couples TRBV2 to TRBJ2-7; D unresolved. CDR1 is SNHLY and CDR2 is FYNNEI in the germline V gene. The CDR3 loop spans 14 amino acids. The CDR3 is CASSEGWESYGQYF. Here the CDR3 DNA reads TGTGCCAGCAGTGAGGGTTGGGAATCCTACGGGCAGTACTTC.

The chain uses TRBV27 and TRBJ2-7, with 8 bases that match TRBD2. V trimming: 5 bases; J trimming: 6 bases; junction bases outside the gene matches: 12. This CDR3 has 15 amino acids. The V gene's germline CDR1 is MNHEY and CDR2 SMNVEV (reference sequence). The CDR3 DNA is TGTGCCAGCAGTCTCGATCCGAGCGGGGGCCCCGAGCAGTACTTC. Translation: CASSLDPSGGPEQYF.